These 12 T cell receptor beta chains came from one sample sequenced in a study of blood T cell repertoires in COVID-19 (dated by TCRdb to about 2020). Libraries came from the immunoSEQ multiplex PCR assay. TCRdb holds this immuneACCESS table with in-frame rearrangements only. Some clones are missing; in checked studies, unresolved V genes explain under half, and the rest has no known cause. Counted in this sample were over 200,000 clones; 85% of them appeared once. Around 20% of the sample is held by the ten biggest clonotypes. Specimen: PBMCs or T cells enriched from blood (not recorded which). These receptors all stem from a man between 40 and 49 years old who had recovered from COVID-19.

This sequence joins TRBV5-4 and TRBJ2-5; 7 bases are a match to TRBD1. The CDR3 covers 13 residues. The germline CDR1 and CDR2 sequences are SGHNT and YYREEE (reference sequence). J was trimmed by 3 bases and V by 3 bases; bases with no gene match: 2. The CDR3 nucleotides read TGTGCCAGCAGCTCCGGGACAGAAGAGACCCAGTACTTC. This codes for CASSSGTEETQYF.

CDR3 in DNA: TGTGCCAGCAGCGTAGGTGCGTCCTTCTCTGGCTACACCTTC. Translated: CASSVGASFSGYTF. The rearrangement links TRBV9 to TRBJ1-2; no clear D. Germline V lookup: CDR1 SGDLS, CDR2 YYNGEE. CDR3 length: 14 amino acids. Trimming removed 0 bases from V and 7 bases from J, with 13 bases in between.

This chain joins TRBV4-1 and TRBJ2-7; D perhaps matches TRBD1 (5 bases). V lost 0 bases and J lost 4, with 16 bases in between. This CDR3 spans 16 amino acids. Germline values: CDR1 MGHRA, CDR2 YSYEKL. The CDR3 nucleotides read TGCGCCAGCAGCCAAGAATTCCCAGGGCCAGCGTACGAGCAGTACTTC. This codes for CASSQEFPGPAYEQYF.

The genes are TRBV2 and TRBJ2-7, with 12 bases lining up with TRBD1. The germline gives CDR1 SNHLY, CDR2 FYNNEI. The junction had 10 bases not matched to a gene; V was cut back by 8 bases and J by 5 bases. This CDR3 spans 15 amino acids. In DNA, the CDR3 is TGTGCCAGCCGACTCACCGGGACAGGGGGCAACGAGCAGTACTTC. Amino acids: CASRLTGTGGNEQYF.

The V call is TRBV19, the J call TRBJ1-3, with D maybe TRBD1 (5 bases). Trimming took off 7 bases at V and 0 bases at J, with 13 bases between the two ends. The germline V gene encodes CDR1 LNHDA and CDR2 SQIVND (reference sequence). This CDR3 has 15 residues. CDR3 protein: CASTPRAYSGNTIYF. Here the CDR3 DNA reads TGTGCCAGTACCCCCAGGGCGTACTCTGGAAACACCATATATTTT.

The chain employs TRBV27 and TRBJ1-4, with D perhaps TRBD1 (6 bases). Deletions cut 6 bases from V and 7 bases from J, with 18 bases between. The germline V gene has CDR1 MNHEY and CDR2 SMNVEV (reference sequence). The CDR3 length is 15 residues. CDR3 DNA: TGTGCCAGCAGGGGGACACCCTTAGGGGGTGAAAAACTGTTTTTT. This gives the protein CASRGTPLGGEKLFF.

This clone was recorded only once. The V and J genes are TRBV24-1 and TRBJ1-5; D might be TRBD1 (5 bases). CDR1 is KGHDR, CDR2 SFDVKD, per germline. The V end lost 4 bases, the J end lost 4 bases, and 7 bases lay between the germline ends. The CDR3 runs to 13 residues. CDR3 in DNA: TGTGCCACCAGTGACTCAGGGAATCAGCCCCAGCATTTT. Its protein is CATSDSGNQPQHF.

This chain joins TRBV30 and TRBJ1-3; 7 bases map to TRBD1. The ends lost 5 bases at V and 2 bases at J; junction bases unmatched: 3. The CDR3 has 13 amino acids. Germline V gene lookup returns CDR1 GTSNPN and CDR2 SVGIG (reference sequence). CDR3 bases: TGTGCCTGGCGACAGGGTGCTGGAAACACCATATATTTT. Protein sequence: CAWRQGAGNTIYF. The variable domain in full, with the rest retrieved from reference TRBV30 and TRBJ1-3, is SQTIHQWPATLVQPVGSPLSLECTVEGTSNPNLYWYRQAAGRGLQLLFYSVGIGQISSEVPQNLSASRPQDRQFILSSKKLLLSDSGFYLCAWRQGAGNTIYFGEGSWLTVV.

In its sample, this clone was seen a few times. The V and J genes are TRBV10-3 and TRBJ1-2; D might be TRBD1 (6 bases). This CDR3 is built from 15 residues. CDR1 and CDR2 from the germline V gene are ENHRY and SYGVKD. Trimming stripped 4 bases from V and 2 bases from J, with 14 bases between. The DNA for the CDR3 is TGTGCCATCAGTGGAGGGCAGGGGCAGAACTATGGCTACACCTTC. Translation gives CAISGGQGQNYGYTF.

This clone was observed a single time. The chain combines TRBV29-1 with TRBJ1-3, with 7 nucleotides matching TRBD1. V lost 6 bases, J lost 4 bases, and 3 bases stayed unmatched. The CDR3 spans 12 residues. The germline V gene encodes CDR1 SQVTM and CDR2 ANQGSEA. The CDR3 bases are TGCAGCGTCAGGGGGGACGGAAACACCATATATTTT. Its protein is CSVRGDGNTIYF.

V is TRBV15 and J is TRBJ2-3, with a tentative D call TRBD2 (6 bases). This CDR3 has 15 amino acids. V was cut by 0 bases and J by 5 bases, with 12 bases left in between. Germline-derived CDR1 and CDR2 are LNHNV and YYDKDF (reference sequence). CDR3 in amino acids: CATSRDSLGGDTQYF. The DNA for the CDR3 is TGTGCCACCAGCAGAGATTCGTTGGGGGGAGATACGCAGTATTTT.

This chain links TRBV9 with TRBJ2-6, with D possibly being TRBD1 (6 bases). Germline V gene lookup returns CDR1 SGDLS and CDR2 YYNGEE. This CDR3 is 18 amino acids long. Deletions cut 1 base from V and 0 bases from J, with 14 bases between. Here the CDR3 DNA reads TGTGCCAGCAGCGTAACCGGGACACCCTACTCTGGGGCCAACGTCCTGACTTTC. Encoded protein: CASSVTGTPYSGANVLTF. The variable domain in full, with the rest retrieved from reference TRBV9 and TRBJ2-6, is DSGVTQTPKHLITATGQRVTLRCSPRSGDLSVYWYQQSLDQGLQFLIQYYNGEERAKGNILERFSAQQFPDLHSELNLSSLELGDSALYFCASSVTGTPYSGANVLTFGAGSRLTVL.